Listed below are T cell receptor beta chains from one sample, sequenced in a study of metastatic and nonmetastatic thyroid tumors. TCRdb re-called the PCR reads with MiXCR. The table lists about 21,000 clones, about 25% of them singletons. Sequences were obtained from blood. The receptors come from a female donor with papillary thyroid cancer or a benign thyroid nodule (not recorded which). Some clones in this sample may be carry-over from other donors' samples. The CDR3 runs from the conserved cysteine through the conserved F or W. D genes are given only for firm matches. Expanded clones are given a class, and other clones once, few, many or no size at all.

D: TRBD1; size: -; J: TRBJ1-1; V: TRBV28; CDR3: CASSPGQGAGYTEAFF; DNA: TGTGCCAGCAGTCCGGGACAGGGGGCAGGGTACACTGAAGCTTTCTTT
D: -; size: many; J: TRBJ2-3; V: TRBV24-1; CDR3: CATRDRLNTDTQYF; DNA: TGTGCCACCAGGGACAGATTAAACACAGATACGCAGTATTTT
D: -; size: many; J: TRBJ1-5; V: TRBV30; CDR3: CAWMGGLDQPQHF; DNA: TGTGCCTGGATGGGGGGTTTGGATCAGCCCCAGCATTTT
D: TRBD1; size: many; J: TRBJ2-1; V: TRBV24-1; CDR3: CATSSIQGATNEQFF; DNA: TGTGCCACCAGTAGTATACAGGGGGCGACGAATGAGCAGTTCTTC
D: TRBD2; size: -; J: TRBJ2-7; V: TRBV5-4; CDR3: CASSQGLAETYEQYF; DNA: TGTGCCAGCAGCCAGGGACTAGCGGAAACCTACGAGCAGTACTTC
D: TRBD1; size: -; J: TRBJ2-7; V: TRBV13; CDR3: CASRRGQGPYEQYF; DNA: TGTGCCAGCAGGAGGGGACAGGGCCCCTACGAGCAGTACTTC
D: TRBD1; size: many; J: TRBJ2-7; V: TRBV7-2; CDR3: CASSEYRGPSYEQYF; DNA: TGTGCCAGCAGCGAATACAGGGGACCCTCCTACGAGCAGTACTTC
D: TRBD1; size: -; J: TRBJ2-7; V: TRBV20-1; CDR3: CSARDPRTGVYYEQYF; DNA: TGCAGTGCTAGAGACCCACGTACAGGGGTTTACTACGAGCAGTACTTC
D: TRBD2; size: many; J: TRBJ2-3; V: TRBV6-5; CDR3: CASSLLAGVTDTQYF; DNA: TGTGCCAGCAGTCTACTAGCGGGGGTCACAGATACGCAGTATTTT
D: -; size: many; J: TRBJ2-5; V: TRBV4-1; CDR3: CASSTGDRDQETQYF; DNA: TGCGCCAGCAGCACGGGAGACAGGGACCAAGAGACCCAGTACTTT
D: -; size: many; J: TRBJ1-1; V: TRBV11-1; CDR3: CASSLISLGRSTEAFF; DNA: TGTGCCAGCAGCTTAATTTCATTGGGCAGGTCCACTGAAGCTTTCTTT
D: -; size: few; J: TRBJ2-5; V: TRBV2; CDR3: CASRPPKGQETQYF; DNA: TGTGCCAGCAGGCCCCCGAAGGGCCAAGAGACCCAGTACTTC
D: TRBD1; size: -; J: TRBJ1-2; V: TRBV20-1; CDR3: CSAPTGGYGYTF; DNA: TGCAGTGCGCCGACAGGGGGCTATGGCTACACCTTC
D: -; size: medium-sized; J: TRBJ1-1; V: TRBV20-1; CDR3: CSAREQGVHPEAFF; DNA: TGCAGTGCTAGGGAACAGGGCGTACATCCTGAAGCTTTCTTT
D: -; size: many; J: TRBJ2-7; V: TRBV7-9; CDR3: CASSLDTSYEQYF; DNA: TGTGCCAGCAGCTTGGACACATCCTACGAGCAGTACTTC
D: TRBD2; size: -; J: TRBJ2-1; V: TRBV7-2; CDR3: CASSWGGNAQFF; DNA: TGTGCCAGCAGCTGGGGGGGGAATGCTCAGTTCTTC
D: -; size: many; J: TRBJ2-7; V: TRBV5-1; CDR3: CASSPGQSYEQYF; DNA: TGCGCCAGCAGCCCAGGACAGTCCTACGAGCAGTACTTC
D: -; size: -; J: TRBJ1-2; V: TRBV20-1; CDR3: CSARDPGPYGYTF; DNA: TGCAGTGCTAGAGATCCCGGACCCTATGGCTACACCTTC
D: -; size: many; J: TRBJ1-4; V: TRBV5-4; CDR3: CASSWKQGGSEKLFF; DNA: TGTGCCAGCAGTTGGAAACAGGGTGGCTCTGAAAAACTGTTTTTT
D: -; size: medium-sized; J: TRBJ2-2; V: TRBV20-1; CDR3: CSARTANTGELFF; DNA: TGCAGTGCTAGGACAGCGAACACCGGGGAGCTGTTTTTT
D: -; size: medium-sized; J: TRBJ2-1; V: TRBV20-1; CDR3: CSTILGTNEQFF; DNA: TGCAGTACGATCCTCGGGACGAATGAGCAGTTCTTC
D: -; size: many; J: TRBJ1-1; V: TRBV5-4; CDR3: CASSLFRLQLGNTEAFF; DNA: TGTGCCAGCAGCTTGTTTAGACTCCAGCTGGGGAACACTGAAGCTTTCTTT
D: TRBD1; size: many; J: TRBJ2-5; V: TRBV7-9; CDR3: CASSSVHRGRETQYF; DNA: TGTGCCAGCAGCTCCGTCCACAGGGGGCGAGAGACCCAGTACTTC
D: -; size: -; J: TRBJ2-2; V: TRBV9; CDR3: CASSDSLPNTGVLFF; DNA: TGTGCCAGCAGCGATTCACTTCCGAACACCGGGGTGCTGTTTTTT
D: -; size: once; J: TRBJ1-4; V: TRBV30; CDR3: CALEYIEKLFF; DNA: TGTGCCTTGGAATATATTGAAAAACTGTTTTTT
D: TRBD1; size: -; J: TRBJ2-7; V: TRBV10-3; CDR3: CANAPVETGMLHQYF; DNA: TGTGCCAACGCCCCCGTGGAGACAGGGATGCTCCATCAGTACTTC
D: TRBD2; size: many; J: TRBJ2-1; V: TRBV3-1; CDR3: CASSHGTSGNEQFF; DNA: TGTGCCAGCAGCCACGGTACTAGCGGTAATGAGCAGTTCTTC
D: -; size: many; J: TRBJ2-1; V: TRBV27; CDR3: CASSLGSSNYNEQFF; DNA: TGTGCCAGCAGTTTAGGGTCCTCGAATTACAATGAGCAGTTCTTC
D: -; size: -; J: TRBJ2-7; V: TRBV7-9; CDR3: CASSPRGWEQYF; DNA: TGTGCCAGCAGCCCTAGGGGGTGGGAGCAGTACTTC
D: -; size: medium-sized; J: TRBJ1-1; V: TRBV7-8; CDR3: CASSFGAGRGSTEAFF; DNA: TGTGCCAGCAGCTTTGGCGCCGGACGGGGGAGCACTGAAGCTTTCTTT
D: TRBD1; size: -; J: TRBJ1-2; V: TRBV6-4; CDR3: CASSDSNRGGGYTF; DNA: TGTGCCAGCAGTGACTCCAACAGGGGAGGCGGCTACACCTTC
D: TRBD1; size: many; J: TRBJ2-3; V: TRBV5-1; CDR3: CANRKQGSADTQYF; DNA: TGCGCCAACAGAAAACAGGGGTCGGCAGATACGCAGTATTTT